This T cell receptor (beta chain) was found in a study of T cells after somatic rescue of genetic block. CDR1 and CDR2 from the germline V gene are MNHEY and SVGAGI. This CDR3 is 14 amino acids long. V was trimmed by 7 bases and J by 1 base, leaving 14 bases between them. This clone was seen just once. The repertoire was sequenced with immunoSEQ multiplex PCR; TCRdb's copy has only in-frame clones and lacks some. Of about 10,000 clones in the sample, over 70% were seen once. Sequences were obtained from peripheral blood mononuclear cells (PBMCs). The J gene is TRBJ2-7, the V gene TRBV6-5; possibly TRBD2 for D (5 bases). The receptor's source is a boy between 10 and 17 years old. CDR3 in DNA: TGTGCCAGCAACCCTCGGGATTATTCCTACGAGCAGTACTTC. It codes for CASNPRDYSYEQYF.